These 10 T cell receptor beta chains originate from one sample sequenced in a study of T cell clones after liver transplantation. This table comes from immunoSEQ multiplex PCR, and its TCRdb copy is limited to in-frame clones, with some not included. The data show around 100,000 clones, roughly 80% seen once. Sample: CD4+ T cells from blood, taken approximately 50 months after liver transplant. These receptors all stem from a human patient who received a liver transplant. A subset of T cells may come from the graft donor.

The chain links TRBV7-2 to TRBJ1-2, with 8 bases aligning to TRBD1. CDR3 length: 14 residues. Germline V lookup: CDR1 SGHTA, CDR2 FQGNSA. Trimming removed 2 bases from V and 5 bases from J; junction bases left unmatched: 4. The CDR3 sequence: CASSLQGASYGYTF. CDR3 nucleotides: TGTGCCAGCAGCTTACAGGGGGCGAGTTATGGCTACACCTTC.

This sequence joins TRBV5-6 and TRBJ2-1; a weak D match, TRBD2 (6 bases). Looked up from germline, CDR1 is SGHDT and CDR2 is YYEEEE. Trimming stripped 4 bases from V and 6 bases from J, with 14 bases between. The CDR3 sequence is 14 residues long. The CDR3 loop reads CASSLGGRFNEQFF. The CDR3, as DNA: TGTGCCAGCAGCCTGGGGGGACGGTTCAATGAGCAGTTCTTC. Using reference TRBV5-6 and TRBJ2-1 for the parts outside the CDR3, the full variable domain is DAGVTQSPTHLIKTRGQQVTLRCSPKSGHDTVSWYQQALGQGPQFIFQYYEEEERQRGNFPDRFSGHQFPNYSSELNVNALLLGDSALYLCASSLGGRFNEQFFGPGTRLTVL.

V gene TRBV7-9 combines with J gene TRBJ2-4, with 7 positions matching TRBD1. V shed 4 bases, J shed 6 bases, and the junction held 9 bases outside the gene matches. This CDR3 is 15 amino acids long. CDR1 and CDR2 from the germline V gene are SEHNR and FQNEAQ (reference sequence). CDR3 in amino acids: CASSSWGQTGNIQYF. CDR3 DNA sequence: TGTGCCAGCAGCTCGTGGGGACAGACAGGAAACATTCAGTACTTC.

The chain uses TRBV9 and TRBJ2-3, with 7 bases fitting TRBD1. Germline V lookup: CDR1 SGDLS, CDR2 YYNGEE. The CDR3 runs to 16 residues. The V gene end was trimmed by 4 bases and the J gene end by 3 bases; junction bases not matched to a gene: 11. The CDR3 reads CASSPQTGFGTDTQYF. The CDR3 nucleotides read TGTGCCAGCAGCCCACAGACAGGGTTTGGGACAGATACGCAGTATTTT.

The chain recombines TRBV9 with TRBJ2-5; D is unclear. Germline CDR1 SGDLS, CDR2 YYNGEE. There are 13 residues in the CDR3. V was cut by 6 bases and J by 5 bases, with 14 bases left in between. The CDR3 DNA sequence: TGTGCCAGCAACCGGGTGGCAGAGGAGACCCAGTACTTC. Translating gives CASNRVAEETQYF. Complete variable domain (other parts from reference TRBV9 and TRBJ2-5): DSGVTQTPKHLITATGQRVTLRCSPRSGDLSVYWYQQSLDQGLQFLIQYYNGEERAKGNILERFSAQQFPDLHSELNLSSLELGDSALYFCASNRVAEETQYFGPGTRLLVL.

The V call is TRBV5-6, the J call TRBJ1-4, with D hard to call. Between the trimmed V and J ends, which lost 0 bases and 7 bases, there was a span of 10 bases. This CDR3 has 14 residues. Germline lookup yields CDR1 SGHDT and CDR2 YYEEEE. The CDR3 nucleotides read TGTGCCAGCAGCTTGGGCGCGCTGAGTGAAAAACTGTTTTTT. Translation gives CASSLGALSEKLFF.

The V call is TRBV5-1, the J call TRBJ2-6, with TRBD2 matching over 7 bases. CDR1 and CDR2 from the germline V gene are SGHRS and YFSETQ. Trimming removed 1 base from V and 0 bases from J; junction bases left unmatched: 4. The CDR3 is 17 residues long. In DNA, the CDR3 is TGCGCCAGCAGCTTGCTTCCGGGGGGCTCTGGGGCCAACGTCCTGACTTTC. This encodes CASSLLPGGSGANVLTF. Using reference TRBV5-1 and TRBJ2-6 for the parts outside the CDR3, the full variable domain is KAGVTQTPRYLIKTRGQQVTLSCSPISGHRSVSWYQQTPGQGLQFLFEYFSETQRNKGNFPGRFSGRQFSNSRSEMNVSTLELGDSALYLCASSLLPGGSGANVLTFGAGSRLTVL.

This clone was seen only once. The V call is TRBV7-9, the J call TRBJ1-2, with TRBD1 as a possible D gene (5 bases). V was clipped by 4 bases and J by 4 bases, with 13 bases between them. Germline-derived CDR1 and CDR2 are SEHNR and FQNEAQ (reference sequence). The CDR3 is 14 residues long. The CDR3 region has the DNA TGTGCCAGCAGCTGGAGACAGCACCCCTATGGCTACACCTTC. It codes for CASSWRQHPYGYTF.

V usage is TRBV9 and J usage is TRBJ1-6; TRBD1 matches 8 bases. This CDR3 is 15 amino acids long. Trimming at V came to 4 bases and at J to 7 bases, leaving 7 bases not matched to a gene. Germline assignment: CDR1 SGDLS and CDR2 YYNGEE. CDR3 loop: CASSPHDRGNSPLHF. CDR3 coding DNA: TGTGCCAGCAGCCCCCACGACAGGGGAAATTCACCCCTCCACTTT.

V is TRBV27 and J is TRBJ2-7; 10 positions match TRBD1. Germline values: CDR1 MNHEY, CDR2 SMNVEV (reference sequence). Trimming cost V 3 bases and J 6 bases; bases outside gene matches: 11. The CDR3 length is 16 residues. CDR3 region: CASSLSSGTGVSEQYF. CDR3 nucleotide sequence: TGTGCCAGCAGTTTGTCTTCCGGGACAGGGGTCTCCGAGCAGTACTTC.